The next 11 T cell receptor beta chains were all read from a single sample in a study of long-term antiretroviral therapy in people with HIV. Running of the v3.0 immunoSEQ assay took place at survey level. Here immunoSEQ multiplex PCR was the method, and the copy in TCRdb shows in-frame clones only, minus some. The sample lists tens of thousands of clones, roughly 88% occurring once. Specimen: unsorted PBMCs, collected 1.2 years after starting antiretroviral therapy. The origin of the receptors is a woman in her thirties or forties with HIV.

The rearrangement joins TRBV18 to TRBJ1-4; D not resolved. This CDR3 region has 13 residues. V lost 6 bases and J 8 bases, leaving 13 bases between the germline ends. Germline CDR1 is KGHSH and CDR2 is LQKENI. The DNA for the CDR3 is TGTGCCAGCTCCCGAGGGAGGGTCGAAAAACTGTTTTTT. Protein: CASSRGRVEKLFF. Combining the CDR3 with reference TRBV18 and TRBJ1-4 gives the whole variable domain NAGVMQNPRHLVRRRGQEARLRCSPMKGHSHVYWYRQLPEEGLKFMVYLQKENIIDESGMPKERFSAEFPKEGPSILRIQQVVRGDSAAYFCASSRGRVEKLFFGSGTQLSVL.

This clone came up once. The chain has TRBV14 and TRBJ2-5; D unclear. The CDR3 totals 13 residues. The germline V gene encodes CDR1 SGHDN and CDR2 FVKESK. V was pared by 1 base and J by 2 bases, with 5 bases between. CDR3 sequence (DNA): TGTGCCAGCAGCCAAGTTATTCAAGAGACCCAGTACTTC. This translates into CASSQVIQETQYF.

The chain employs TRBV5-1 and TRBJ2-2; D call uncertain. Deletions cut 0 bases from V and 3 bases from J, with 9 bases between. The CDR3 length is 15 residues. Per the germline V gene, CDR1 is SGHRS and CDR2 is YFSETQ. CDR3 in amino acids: CASSLVGWDTGELFF. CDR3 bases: TGCGCCAGCAGCTTGGTTGGCTGGGACACCGGGGAGCTGTTTTTT. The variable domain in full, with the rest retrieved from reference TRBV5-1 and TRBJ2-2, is KAGVTQTPRYLIKTRGQQVTLSCSPISGHRSVSWYQQTPGQGLQFLFEYFSETQRNKGNFPGRFSGRQFSNSRSEMNVSTLELGDSALYLCASSLVGWDTGELFFGEGSRLTVL.

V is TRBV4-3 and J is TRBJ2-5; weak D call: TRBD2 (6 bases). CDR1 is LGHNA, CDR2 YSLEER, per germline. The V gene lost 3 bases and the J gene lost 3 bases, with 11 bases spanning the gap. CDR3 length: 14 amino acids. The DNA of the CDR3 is TGCGCCAGCAGCCAGGACATAGCGGAAGAGACCCAGTACTTC. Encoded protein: CASSQDIAEETQYF.

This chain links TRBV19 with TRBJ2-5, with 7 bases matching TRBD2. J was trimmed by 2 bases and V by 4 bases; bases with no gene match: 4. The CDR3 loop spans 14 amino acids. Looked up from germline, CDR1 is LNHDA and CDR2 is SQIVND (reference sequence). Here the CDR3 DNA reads TGTGCCAGTAGTAAGCGGGATACACAAGAGACCCAGTACTTC. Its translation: CASSKRDTQETQYF.

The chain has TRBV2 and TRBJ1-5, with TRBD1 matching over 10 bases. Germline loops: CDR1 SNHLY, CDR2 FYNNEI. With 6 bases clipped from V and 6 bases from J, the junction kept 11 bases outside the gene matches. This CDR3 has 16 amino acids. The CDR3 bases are TGTGCCAGCAGGGGCGTGACAGGGGGCATCTTTCAGCCCCAGCATTTT. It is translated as CASRGVTGGIFQPQHF.

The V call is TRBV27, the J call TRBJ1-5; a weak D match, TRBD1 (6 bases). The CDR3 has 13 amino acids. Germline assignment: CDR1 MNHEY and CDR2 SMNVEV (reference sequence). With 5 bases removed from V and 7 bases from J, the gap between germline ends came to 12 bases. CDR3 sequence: CASSDTGRQPQHF. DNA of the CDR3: TGTGCCAGCAGTGATACAGGGAGACAGCCCCAGCATTTT.

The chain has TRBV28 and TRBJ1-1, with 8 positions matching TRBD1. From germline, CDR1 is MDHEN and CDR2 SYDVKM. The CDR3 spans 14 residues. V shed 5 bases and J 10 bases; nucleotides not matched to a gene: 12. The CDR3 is CASSLGQGRTAAFF. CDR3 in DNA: TGTGCCAGCAGTCTCGGACAGGGTAGGACGGCAGCTTTCTTT.

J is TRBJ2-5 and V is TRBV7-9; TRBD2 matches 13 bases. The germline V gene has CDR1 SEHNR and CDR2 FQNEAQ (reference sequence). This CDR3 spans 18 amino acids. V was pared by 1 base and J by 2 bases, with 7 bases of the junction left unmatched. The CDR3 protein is CASSLGRLAGGWQETQYF. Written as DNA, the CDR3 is TGTGCCAGCAGCTTAGGGAGACTAGCGGGAGGTTGGCAAGAGACCCAGTACTTC. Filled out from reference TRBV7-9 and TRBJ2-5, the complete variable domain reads DTGVSQNPRHKITKRGQNVTFRCDPISEHNRLYWYRQTLGQGPEFLTYFQNEAQLEKSRLLSDRFSAERPKGSFSTLEIQRTEQGDSAMYLCASSLGRLAGGWQETQYFGPGTRLLVL.

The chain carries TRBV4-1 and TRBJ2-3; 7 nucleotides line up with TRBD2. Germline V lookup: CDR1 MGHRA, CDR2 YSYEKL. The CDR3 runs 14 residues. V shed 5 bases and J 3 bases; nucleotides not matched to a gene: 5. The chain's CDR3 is CASSERERTDTQYF. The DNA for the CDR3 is TGCGCCAGCAGCGAGCGGGAACGGACAGATACGCAGTATTTT.

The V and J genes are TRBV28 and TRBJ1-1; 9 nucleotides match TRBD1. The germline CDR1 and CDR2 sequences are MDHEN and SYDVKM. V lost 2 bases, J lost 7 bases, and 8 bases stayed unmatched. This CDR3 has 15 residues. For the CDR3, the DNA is TGTGCCAGCAGTTTACCCGGACAGGGGTCGGATGAAGCTTTCTTT. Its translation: CASSLPGQGSDEAFF.